This is a list of T cell receptor beta chains from one sample in a study of a mutant IDH1 vaccine in newly diagnosed glioma. Antigens for these TCRs are unknown. Repertoires were generated with immunoSEQ multiplex PCR, while TCRdb's copy carries only in-frame clones and drops some. The sample yields 30,000 to 40,000 clones, over 85% seen once. Sequencing was performed on PBMCs, taken from a glioma patient whose treatment included an IDH1 peptide vaccine. Receptors originate from a man aged 35-49 years with glioma. The CDR3 runs from the conserved cysteine through the conserved F or W.

>13|TRBJ1-5|TRBV2
CASRVGGNQPQHF
>13|TRBJ2-5|TRBV5-1
CASSLEPSETQYF
>13|TRBJ2-5|TRBV15
CATSRVRGETQYF
>13|TRBJ2-3|TRBV2
CASSELGKDTQYF
>18|TRBJ2-1|TRBV21-1
CASSKAPISEGGYNEQFF
>15|TRBJ2-7|TRBV28
CASSSSLHKVNEQYF
>15|TRBJ1-1|TRBV28
CASNIRGNMNTEAFF
>17|TRBJ2-1|TRBV7-2
CASSLSFAGVAYNEQFF
>15|TRBJ2-4|TRBV6-6
CASSYSEVAKNIQYF
>19|TRBJ1-1|TRBV18
CASSSIPQSHREKNTEAFF
>13|TRBJ1-5|TRBV19
CASAQGRDQPQHF
>16|TRBJ1-3|TRBV7-8
CASSPPGSRSGNTIYF
>14|TRBJ1-5|TRBV9
CASSPHPYNQPQHF
>13|TRBJ1-4|TRBV5-6
CASSHPVGEKLFF
>12|TRBJ2-5|TRBV9
CASSVGQETQYF
>14|TRBJ1-5|TRBV30
CAWSVTGTRQPQHF
>15|TRBJ2-7|TRBV7-2
CASSYGSGSPYEQYF
>16|TRBJ2-2|TRBV21-1
CASSKQDRGHPGELFF
>18|TRBJ1-2|TRBV15
CATSRDLFDTLNNYGYTF
>15|TRBJ1-2|TRBV9
CASSVADVTNYGYTF
>13|TRBJ1-2|TRBV6-5
CASSQLGTGDNTF
>14|TRBJ2-3|TRBV14
CASSRDWGSDTQYF
>15|TRBJ1-2|TRBV6-5
CASSYSRTGRDGYTF
>13|TRBJ1-3|TRBV10-1
CASRQGAGNTIYF
>16|TRBJ1-1|TRBV5-1
CASSLGVGTPVTEAFF